The rows below give T cell receptor beta chains drawn from one sample of a study of Tregs in tolerant kidney transplant recipients. Clones were read by immunoSEQ multiplex PCR, and TCRdb kept only the in-frame ones, dropping some. The sample includes 100,000 to 130,000 clones, around 87% of them seen just once. Sequenced here: CD4+ T cells from blood, sampled before the transplant. All receptors derive from a human donor who received a combined kidney and bone marrow transplant. Each CDR3 is given with its conserved first and last residue. A D gene is named only where the DNA matches it firmly. A clone size is listed for some rows: how often the clone was seen (once, few, many), or a class if it is expanded.

TRBV7-9,15,TRBD1,TRBJ2-3,NA,TGTGCCAGCAGACTTGAGACAGGGAAGTGGGATACGCAGTATTTT,CASRLETGKWDTQYF
TRBV6-1,15,TRBD1,TRBJ2-7,NA,TGTGCCAGCAGGAGAACGGGGACAGGGCTCAACGAGCAGTACTTC,CASRRTGTGLNEQYF
TRBV5-4,16,TRBD1,TRBJ2-7,once,TGTGCCAGCAGCACATTTAGACAGGGGGTCCTGGGCGAGCAGTACTTC,CASSTFRQGVLGEQYF
TRBV10-1,16,NA,TRBJ1-3,NA,TGCGCCAGCAGAGTATCAGGGTTATCTTGTGGAAACACCATATATTTT,CASRVSGLSCGNTIYF
TRBV5-1,15,NA,TRBJ1-1,NA,TGCGCCAGCAGCTTAGGACAGTCCATGAACACTGAAGCTTTCTTT,CASSLGQSMNTEAFF
TRBV10-1,15,TRBD1,TRBJ2-2,NA,TGCGCCAGCAGTAGGGGACAGGGTCGGACCGGGGAGCTGTTTTTT,CASSRGQGRTGELFF
TRBV6-5,13,TRBD1,TRBJ2-5,NA,TGTGCCAGCCGGACAGGGAACGGAGAGACCCAGTACTTC,CASRTGNGETQYF
TRBV7-2,13,NA,TRBJ1-4,NA,TGTGCCAGCAGCTCCCTTAGTAAACAGGAAGTGTTTTTT,CASSSLSKQEVFF
TRBV18,17,NA,TRBJ2-1,NA,TGTGCCAGCTCACCGACCATCCTCCCGACAGAGTACAATGAGCAGTTCTTC,CASSPTILPTEYNEQFF
TRBV2,13,NA,TRBJ1-1,NA,TGTGCCAGCAGTGGGGCTCCGAACACTGAAGCTTTCTTT,CASSGAPNTEAFF
TRBV12-1,14,NA,TRBJ1-2,NA,TGTGCCAGCAGCCGAGTGACAGGGGAGTATGGCTACACCTTC,CASSRVTGEYGYTF
TRBV19,13,TRBD1,TRBJ2-7,few,TGTGCCAGTAGTATAGATTTCTCGACAGGGTTACACTTC,CASSIDFSTGLHF
TRBV7-2,15,NA,TRBJ2-6,NA,TGTGCCAGCAGCCCACAGCTCTCTGGGGCCAACGTCCTGACTTTC,CASSPQLSGANVLTF
TRBV11-2,15,NA,TRBJ1-6,NA,TGTGCCAGCAGCTTAGTATCAGGGCCGGATTCACCCCTCCACTTT,CASSLVSGPDSPLHF
TRBV28,15,TRBD2,TRBJ2-1,NA,TGTGCCAGCCCTCCAACGGCGGGAGGGTACAATGAGCAGTTCTTC,CASPPTAGGYNEQFF
TRBV14,15,TRBD2,TRBJ2-7,few,TGTGCCAGCAGCCGAGATAGCGGGATCACCTACGAGCAGTACTTC,CASSRDSGITYEQYF
TRBV27,19,TRBD2,TRBJ2-7,many,TGTGCCAGCAGTTTACGGGCTAGCGGGTCCTCTCTCGGGTCCTACGAGCAGTACTTC,CASSLRASGSSLGSYEQYF
TRBV10-3,16,TRBD1,TRBJ2-3,NA,TGTGCCATCAGTGAGTCCGACAGGGGGGGAACAGATACGCAGTATTTT,CAISESDRGGTDTQYF